This paragraph covers one T cell receptor beta chain sequence. No antigen is known for it. Base qualities are not at hand, and no much larger clone is one base apart. Genomic DNA was isolated using the Qiagen DNeasy kit from unsorted PBMCs as well as from negatively selected CD4+ and CD8+ fractions. TCR beta CDR3 regions were amplified by immunoSEQ multiplex PCR using primers annealing to V and J segments. A synthetic immune receptor repertoire was used to minimize amplification bias, and remaining bias was computationally removed after sequencing. The authors processed their data as follows. Repertoire diversity was quantified as the Shannon entropy index using custom Python scripts. Unsorted, CD4+ and CD8+ repertoires were analyzed separately, except for combined analyses in which CD4+ and CD8+ sequences were merged in silico. TCRdb obtained this table from immuneACCESS and retained in-frame rearrangements with V and J assigned. These tables miss some clones; where compared with another copy, unresolved V genes account for less than half of the shortfall, and the remainder is unexplained. Clonal size and the V and J genes are those of that table, whereas D and trimming came from the DNA. The sample table contains around 16,000 clones; only one count was recorded for 85% to 90% of them. Of the sample, approximately 0.8% falls within the top ten clones.

The sample originates from a study of PD-1 blockade in classical Hodgkin lymphoma (TCRdb year 2020). About the investigation overall: The study used TCR beta sequencing and CyTOF to define a peripheral blood immune signature of response to PD-1 blockade in classical Hodgkin lymphoma.

This sample's time point label indicates: newly diagnosed, previously untreated cHL patient sample. CD4+ T cells were purified from thawed PBMCs by magnetic negative selection with a Miltenyi CD4+ T cell isolation kit. As a comparison group for the relapsed/refractory trial patients, PBMCs from patients with newly diagnosed, previously untreated classical Hodgkin lymphoma were sequenced. After peripheral blood was drawn into 8 mL Vacutainer Cell Preparation Tubes, PBMCs were isolated by centrifugation and then cryopreserved. Purified CD4+ and CD8+ fractions were generated only in cases for which an additional PBMC sample was available. Magnetically labelled cells were depleted on LS columns in a quadroMACS separator, and the flow-through was collected as the purified fraction. General conclusions and limits of the study: Only a single clinical trial cohort was studied, and what caused the repertoire differences, possibly disease activity or prior therapy, remained undefined. Newly diagnosed patients were reported to have lower baseline TCR diversity than healthy donors, and relapsed/refractory patients were reported to have lower baseline TCR diversity still.

Per the germline V gene, SNHLY is the CDR1 and FYNNEI is the CDR2. From the cysteine up to the phenylalanine, the CDR3 has a length of 16 residues. The DNA shown is the 48-base CDR3, in frame from base 1. Clipping removes 3 bases from V and 2 bases from J, with 5 as the unmatched junction base count. The sample was CD4+ T cells from blood. The V and J segments used are TRBV2 and TRBJ2-7, with 12 central nucleotides matching TRBD2. This TCR was recovered from a human donor with classical Hodgkin lymphoma. CDR3 loop: CASSEGLAGGPYEQYF. The DNA reads TGTGCCAGCAGTGAGGGGCTAGCGGGAGGGCCCTACGAGCAGTACTTC.